This T cell receptor (beta chain) was recovered during a study of cytomegalovirus exposure and HLA in healthy donors (dated by TCRdb to 2015 to 2018). Background for the entire study: An earlier analysis of about 560 of the donors reported 276 Gb of sequence data and roughly 120 million unique TCR beta sequences obtained from about 170 million T cells. The number of typed donors differed by locus: about 620-630 for A, B, C, DRB1 and DQB1; 522 for DQA1; some 590 for DPA1; and roughly 490 for DPB1. Using immunosequencing, the study profiled T cell repertoires from 500 to 800 subjects and related those repertoires to cytomegalovirus serostatus. Every repertoire in the discovery cohort had been generated on one and the same sequencing platform. High-throughput TCR immunosequencing, statistical association of individual TCRs with disease status, and machine learning were combined to predict cytomegalovirus infection status. To decide whether each TCR beta V gene segment behaved as functional or pseudogenic, an earlier analysis of some 580 of the donors relied on high-throughput TCR beta sequencing. Roughly 310 gigabases of sequencing data and approximately 93 million unique TCR sequences were included in an early release covering roughly 600 HLA-typed donors. Along with the approximately 600-subject first cohort, a separate validation cohort of over a hundred different subjects was used. The study aimed to test whether signatures of past pathogen exposure could be identified by cataloging public T cell receptors. A later analysis re-analyzed previously published TCR beta repertoires from 660 or so donors and added high-resolution HLA genotyping to study TCR occurrence patterns. Donor age, sex, ethnicity and CMV serostatus were compiled together with the repertoire data. Five DR-DQ haplotypes were treated as single units for association and clustering because of strong linkage in the cohort. Class I and class II HLA loci were covered by the typing at four-digit resolution. On average, roughly 200,000 unique TCR beta nucleotide sequences were sequenced per donor among a few hundred genotyped donors of the cohort, with 15% to 20% of those sequences being non-productive. In the later analysis, no new phenotypic data were used to find candidate immune exposures; instead, reliance was placed on TCR beta sequences and their occurrence across donors. A later genetic analysis took genome-wide SNP genotypes for about three fifths of the 666 donors and used that subset as a discovery cohort. Among the approximately 430 genotyped donors, around 79% belonged to the genetic ancestry cluster associated with self-reported Caucasian donors. The research as a whole found: It was suggested by the authors that the approach could potentially be generalized to other disease states and immunological phenotypes. The presence/absence analyses assumed that sequencing depth was roughly uniform across donors, and that assumption may not be true. Compared with equally common non-associated chains, HLA-associated TCR beta chains in a later analysis were more clonally expanded and had lower generation probabilities. Some IMGT-functional V segments, including TRBV6-2 and TRBV6-3, could not be told apart with the 87-base-pair reads, so those segments were excluded. While some public TCRs were present in many individuals, most TCR sequences turned up only very rarely across donors. At a false discovery rate of 0.05, a later analysis linked 15,000 to 20,000 TCR beta sequences to specific HLA alleles. In a later genetic analysis, a missense DCLRE1C variant was associated with V-gene and J-gene trimming of TCR beta chains, and the association was replicated in an independent cohort. In a later genetic analysis, fewer N-insertions in productive TCRs were reported among donors in an Asian-associated ancestry cluster than the approximately 670-donor mean. An earlier analysis of around 600 of the donors showed that most TCR beta V segments appeared in productive rearrangements either about 87% or about 30% of the time, which broadly matched IMGT annotations. This cohort had only TCR beta chains sequenced, and the lack of alpha or paired-chain data limited which features could be detected. Over 15 rarely observed V segments, including chromosome 9 orphons, were excluded from the earlier analysis of several hundred of the donors because counts were too low. The sequencing pipeline was judged likely to have produced a cluster of highly shared sequence variants as a technical artifact. Because HLA typing was unavailable for some donors at each locus, only the typed subset was used in association tests. A later analysis reported that several top co-occurrence clusters appeared linked to parvovirus B19, influenza, CMV and Epstein-Barr virus. The only immune exposure information available for the cohort was CMV serostatus. Correlated functional status among segregating V segments might reflect linkage disequilibrium, but an unknown experimental factor could not be ruled out. In vitro tests confirmed that a few of the cytomegalovirus-associated TCR beta chains recognize cytomegalovirus antigens. The classifier was reported to diagnose cytomegalovirus status with high specificity and sensitivity in both the original and validation cohorts. A further reported finding was that TCR beta sequences accurately predicted the HLA-A and HLA-B alleles for most subjects in the first cohort. According to a later analysis, most CMV-associated TCR beta chains appeared to be HLA-restricted, and the HLA associations seemed to be driven largely by CMV exposure. In a later analysis, the rate of TCR association differed among HLA loci, with DRB1 alleles having the most associated TCRs and HLA-C alleles having the fewest. Assigning TCR associations to individual alleles was difficult when HLA alleles, especially DR and DQ, strongly co-occurred. The study gave a list of under 200 TCR beta chains associated with cytomegalovirus.

The cohort was made up of about 610 healthy bone marrow donors. Cohort members were all nominally healthy when sampled, although unrecorded immune exposures were likely present. CMV serostatus was positive for about 290 and negative for about 50% of the roughly 670 cohort members, and was not recorded for this donor. A peripheral blood sample was collected from each donor, and TCR beta sequencing was performed on peripheral blood mononuclear cells. The Qiagen DNeasy Blood Extraction Kit was used to extract genomic DNA from the blood cell samples. The library relied on the immunoSEQ multiplex PCR assay. A mixture of 60 forward primers for TCR Vbeta segments and 13 reverse primers for TCR Jbeta segments was used in the multiplex PCR. The CDR3 region of rearranged TCR beta genes was amplified from genomic DNA by a multiplex PCR assay. On the Illumina HiSeq System, the amplified TCR beta libraries were sequenced as 87-base-pair reads. The authors' pipeline ran thus. In a later analysis, some 80 million unique TCR beta chains were counted across the 690 or so repertoires, and roughly 10 million of these chains were shared by at least two donors. Raw reads were error-corrected and collapsed into unique sequences by a nearest-neighbor algorithm in which closely related sequences were merged to remove PCR and sequencing errors. Alignment of CDR3 sequences to IMGT reference sequences was used to assign V, D and J gene segments. For a sequence to be retained, a match of at least six nucleotides was required to both a V gene segment and a J gene segment. Rearrangements were classified as productive when the CDR3 lacked stop codons and remained in frame with V and J, and all other rearrangements were classified as non-productive. CDR3 was defined by IMGT convention, running from the second conserved V-encoded cysteine to the conserved J-encoded phenylalanine. The earlier analysis of 587 of the donors excluded any sequence lacking an unambiguous match to a single V gene segment. In an earlier analysis of about 590 of the donors, a V segment was called functional when productive rearrangements were above 56.7%, and segregating when the standard deviation between donors exceeded 5%. A statistical classification framework was built for diagnosing cytomegalovirus status from the catalog of TCR beta chain sequences. In a later analysis, V and J genes were assigned by comparing TCR nucleotide sequences against IMGT/GENE-DB human TR gene sequences. In a later analysis, CDR3 sequences and most-parsimonious VDJ recombination scenarios were assigned using the TCRdist pipeline. In a later analysis, each TCR beta chain was defined by its CDR3 amino acid sequence together with its V-gene family, and reads lacking a unique V-gene family were excluded. In a later analysis, fewer than 650 highly shared, low-generation-probability nucleotide sequences were removed to address suspected cross-contamination and a sequencing artifact. In a later analysis, a clonal expansion index was calculated for each public chain from normalized within-repertoire ranks of inferred template counts. A later analysis computed generation probabilities with a VDJ recombination model fitted to out-of-frame rearrangements, and checked the results against IGoR. Hypergeometric tests were used in a later analysis to score TCR-TCR, TCR-HLA and TCR-CMV co-occurrence, with a repertoire-size bias correction applied to the TCR pairs. False discovery rates were estimated in a later analysis by permuting HLA or CMV assignments 20 times. A later analysis grouped co-occurring TCRs with DBSCAN, adding TCRdist sequence similarity when clustering within HLA-allele-positive subsets. Co-occurrence clustering excluded repertoires with fewer than 30,000 or more than 120,000 public chains, plus five with anomalous nucleotide sharing. The source is immuneACCESS, and TCRdb retained only in-frame sequences with V and J called. Part of the clones is not carried over; for the studies checked, unresolved V genes explain less than half of this, and the remainder is unexplained. V, J and clone size are taken as reported in that table, and D and trimming were inferred from the DNA itself. A total of about 130,000 clones appear in this sample, 55% to 75% of them only once. The ten largest clones represent roughly 2.7% of the sample.

This clone was observed once. Its antigen is currently not known. No clone much larger than this one lies a single base away; base qualities are absent. CDR1 and CDR2 are read off the germline V gene as SQVTM and ANQGSEA. Ends trimmed: V by 3 bases, J by 7 bases; bases unmatched to a gene: 14. Spanning cysteine to phenylalanine, the CDR3 consists of 18 amino acids. The kept DNA is CDR3 alone, 54 bases in frame from the first base. The rearranged chain carries TRBV29-1 and TRBJ2-1, and TRBD2 aligns with 14 junction nucleotides. This sequence originates from a human donor in good health. Sample: PBMCs. CDR3 sequence: CSVDGTSGRRGELNEQFF. The bases are TGCAGCGTTGACGGGACTAGCGGGAGACGCGGGGAGTTAAATGAGCAGTTCTTC.